This note documents a single TCR beta chain sequence. The authors' processing: Amplification of reference gene primers provided the estimated nucleated cell counts. The protocol was immunoSEQ multiplex PCR, while the TCRdb copy is restricted to in-frame clones and leaves out a portion. V, J and clone size were drawn from that table, and D and trimming were deduced from the DNA. The sample holds about 110,000 clones, around 89% seen once. This CDR3 has 16 residues. CDR1 and CDR2 (germline): KGHSH, LQKENI. V was pared by 2 bases and J by 7 bases, with 17 bases between. The sample belongs to a study of blood T cell repertoires in COVID-19.

The V gene is TRBV18, the J gene TRBJ1-4, with a tentative D call TRBD1 (6 bases). Specimen: peripheral blood. This receptor was obtained from a woman between 50 and 59 years old with acute or convalescent COVID-19. This CDR3 reads CASSPGGTGPGEKLFF. The CDR3 nucleotides are TGTGCCAGCTCACCAGGCGGAACAGGGCCTGGTGAAAAACTGTTTTTT.